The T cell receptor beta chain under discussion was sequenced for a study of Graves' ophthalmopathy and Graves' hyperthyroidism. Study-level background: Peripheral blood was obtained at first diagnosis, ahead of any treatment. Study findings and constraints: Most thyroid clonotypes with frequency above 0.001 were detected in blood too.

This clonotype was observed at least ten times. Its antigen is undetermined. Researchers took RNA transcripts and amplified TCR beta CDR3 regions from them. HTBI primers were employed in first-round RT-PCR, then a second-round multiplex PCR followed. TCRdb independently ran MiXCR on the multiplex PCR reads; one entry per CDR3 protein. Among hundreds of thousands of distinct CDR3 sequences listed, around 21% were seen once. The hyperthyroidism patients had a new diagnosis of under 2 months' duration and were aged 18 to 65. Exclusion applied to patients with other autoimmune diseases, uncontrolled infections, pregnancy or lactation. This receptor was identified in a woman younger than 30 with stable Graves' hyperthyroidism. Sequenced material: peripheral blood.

The CDR3 reads CASSDPSRTGVSYEQYF. The CDR3, as DNA: TGTGCCAGCAGTGACCCTAGCAGGACAGGGGTCTCCTACGAGCAGTACTTC. The chain joins TRBV6-4 to TRBJ2-7; TRBD1 matches at 9 bases. The CDR3 length is 17 residues. Germline V gene data show CDR1 as MRHNA and CDR2 as SNTAGT. J gave up 0 bases and V 2 bases, and 8 bases lay outside the gene matches.